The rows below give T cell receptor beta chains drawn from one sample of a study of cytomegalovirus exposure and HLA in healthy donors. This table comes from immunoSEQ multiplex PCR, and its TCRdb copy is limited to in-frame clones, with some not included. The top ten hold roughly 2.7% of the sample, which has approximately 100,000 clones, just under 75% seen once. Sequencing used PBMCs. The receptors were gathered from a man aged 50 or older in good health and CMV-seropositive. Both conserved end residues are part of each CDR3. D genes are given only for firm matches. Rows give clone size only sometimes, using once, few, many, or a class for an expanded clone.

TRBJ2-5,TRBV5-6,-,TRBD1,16,CASSLVQGAAGETQYF,TGTGCCAGCAGCTTGGTGCAGGGGGCGGCGGGAGAGACCCAGTACTTC
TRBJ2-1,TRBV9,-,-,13,CASSANIGGEQFF,TGTGCCAGCAGCGCAAATATCGGTGGTGAGCAGTTCTTC
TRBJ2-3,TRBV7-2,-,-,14,CASTGLLSTDTQYF,TGTGCCAGCACCGGACTTTTATCCACAGATACGCAGTATTTT
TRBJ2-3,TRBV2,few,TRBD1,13,CASHGTGQDTQYF,TGTGCCAGCCACGGGACAGGGCAGGATACGCAGTATTTT
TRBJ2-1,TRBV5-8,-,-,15,CASSFKRVSYNEQFF,TGTGCCAGCAGCTTTAAGAGGGTCTCCTACAATGAGCAGTTCTTC
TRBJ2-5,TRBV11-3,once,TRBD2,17,CASSLGMTSGGQETQYF,TGTGCCAGCAGCTTAGGCATGACTAGCGGGGGGCAAGAGACCCAGTACTTC
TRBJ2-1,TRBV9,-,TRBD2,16,CASSVELAGYQDEQFF,TGTGCCAGCAGCGTAGAGCTAGCGGGATACCAGGATGAGCAGTTCTTC
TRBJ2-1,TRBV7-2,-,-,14,CASSFRREGGEQFF,TGTGCCAGCAGCTTCAGGAGGGAGGGGGGTGAGCAGTTCTTC
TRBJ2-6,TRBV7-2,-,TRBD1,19,CASSQGVGAPYSGANVLTF,TGTGCCAGCAGCCAGGGGGTAGGGGCTCCCTACTCTGGGGCCAACGTCCTGACTTTC
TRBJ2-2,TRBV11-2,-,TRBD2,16,CASSPTSGGAGGELFF,TGTGCCAGCAGCCCTACTAGCGGGGGGGCCGGCGGGGAGCTGTTTTTT
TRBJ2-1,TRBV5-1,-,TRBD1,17,CASSSLPPGTGEDEQFF,TGCGCCAGCAGCTCGTTACCTCCCGGGACAGGGGAGGATGAGCAGTTCTTC
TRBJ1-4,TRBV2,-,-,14,CASSGQTTNEKLFF,TGTGCCAGCAGTGGACAGACAACTAATGAAAAACTGTTTTTT
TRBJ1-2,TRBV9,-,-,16,CASSPREGVVLIGYTF,TGTGCCAGCAGTCCCCGAGAGGGTGTGGTCTTGATCGGCTACACCTTC
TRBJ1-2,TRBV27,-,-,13,CASSSSWADGYTF,TGTGCCAGCAGTTCCTCCTGGGCCGATGGCTACACCTTC
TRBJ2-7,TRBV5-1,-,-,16,CASSLALNNGRDEQYF,TGCGCCAGCAGCTTGGCCCTTAATAATGGTCGGGACGAGCAGTACTTC
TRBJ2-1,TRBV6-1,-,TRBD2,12,CASSEGGGEQFF,TGTGCCAGCAGTGAGGGGGGAGGGGAGCAGTTCTTC
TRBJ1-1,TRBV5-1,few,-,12,CASSQVGSAAFF,TGCGCCAGCAGCCAGGTTGGTTCGGCAGCTTTCTTT
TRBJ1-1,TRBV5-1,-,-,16,CASSKGGDRLNTEAFF,TGCGCCAGCAGCAAGGGTGGTGACAGGCTGAACACTGAAGCTTTCTTT
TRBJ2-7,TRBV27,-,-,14,CASSLSRADNEQYF,TGTGCCAGCAGTTTATCCAGGGCCGATAACGAGCAGTACTTC
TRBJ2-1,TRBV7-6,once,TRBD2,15,CASSLVAGAYNEQFF,TGTGCCAGCAGCTTAGTAGCGGGGGCTTACAATGAGCAGTTCTTC
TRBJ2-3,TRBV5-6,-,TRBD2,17,CASSTSGTRGSTDTQYF,TGTGCCAGCAGCACATCCGGGACTAGAGGTAGCACAGATACGCAGTATTTT
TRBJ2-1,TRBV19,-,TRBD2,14,CASSSTSGYNEQFF,TGTGCCAGTAGTTCGACTAGCGGATACAATGAGCAGTTCTTC
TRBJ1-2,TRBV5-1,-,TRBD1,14,CASSPGQGEGGYTF,TGCGCCAGCAGCCCGGGACAGGGAGAAGGTGGCTACACCTTC
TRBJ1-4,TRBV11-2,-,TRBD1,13,CASSLTGVAKLFF,TGTGCCAGCAGCTTGACAGGGGTAGCAAAACTGTTTTTT